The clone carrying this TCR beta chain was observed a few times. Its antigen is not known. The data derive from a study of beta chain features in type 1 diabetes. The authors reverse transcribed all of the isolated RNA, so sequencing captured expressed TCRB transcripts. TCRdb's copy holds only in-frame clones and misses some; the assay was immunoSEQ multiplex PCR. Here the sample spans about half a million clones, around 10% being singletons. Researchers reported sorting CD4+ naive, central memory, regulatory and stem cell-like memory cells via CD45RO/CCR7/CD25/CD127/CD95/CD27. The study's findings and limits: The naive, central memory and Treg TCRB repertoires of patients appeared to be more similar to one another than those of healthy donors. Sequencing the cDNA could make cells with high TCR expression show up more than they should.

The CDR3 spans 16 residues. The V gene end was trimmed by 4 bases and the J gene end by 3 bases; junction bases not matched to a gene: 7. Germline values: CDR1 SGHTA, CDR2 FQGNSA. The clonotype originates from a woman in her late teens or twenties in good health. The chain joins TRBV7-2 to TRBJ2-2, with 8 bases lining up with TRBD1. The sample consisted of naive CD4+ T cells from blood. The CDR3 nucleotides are TGTGCCAGCAGCTCGTACAGGGGGTATGACACCGGGGAGCTGTTTTTT. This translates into CASSSYRGYDTGELFF.